This T cell receptor (beta chain) was retrieved from a study of blood T cell repertoires in COVID-19. Study as a whole: Specimens from acute and convalescent COVID-19 originated in the United States, Italy and Spain. PBMCs, B-cell-depleted T cells, or T cells provided the cDNA or gDNA that made up the material.

The CDR3 is 13 residues long. V shed 0 bases and J 7 bases; nucleotides not matched to a gene: 2. Germline V gene lookup returns CDR1 SGHAT and CDR2 FQNNGV. Source study methods: For nucleated cells, counts were estimated from reference gene primer amplification. Libraries were prepared by immunoSEQ multiplex PCR; TCRdb keeps only in-frame clonotypes and omits some of them. The D gene and trimming were derived from the DNA, and the V and J assignments and clone size from that table. The sample holds about 140,000 clones, roughly three quarters seen once. This clonotype was sampled from a woman aged 55-69 years with acute or convalescent COVID-19. The chain links TRBV11-2 to TRBJ1-2, with 7 bases lining up with TRBD1. The sample comprised peripheral blood. CDR3 loop: CASSLEAGGGYTF. DNA for the CDR3: TGTGCCAGCAGCTTAGAGGCAGGGGGTGGCTACACCTTC.